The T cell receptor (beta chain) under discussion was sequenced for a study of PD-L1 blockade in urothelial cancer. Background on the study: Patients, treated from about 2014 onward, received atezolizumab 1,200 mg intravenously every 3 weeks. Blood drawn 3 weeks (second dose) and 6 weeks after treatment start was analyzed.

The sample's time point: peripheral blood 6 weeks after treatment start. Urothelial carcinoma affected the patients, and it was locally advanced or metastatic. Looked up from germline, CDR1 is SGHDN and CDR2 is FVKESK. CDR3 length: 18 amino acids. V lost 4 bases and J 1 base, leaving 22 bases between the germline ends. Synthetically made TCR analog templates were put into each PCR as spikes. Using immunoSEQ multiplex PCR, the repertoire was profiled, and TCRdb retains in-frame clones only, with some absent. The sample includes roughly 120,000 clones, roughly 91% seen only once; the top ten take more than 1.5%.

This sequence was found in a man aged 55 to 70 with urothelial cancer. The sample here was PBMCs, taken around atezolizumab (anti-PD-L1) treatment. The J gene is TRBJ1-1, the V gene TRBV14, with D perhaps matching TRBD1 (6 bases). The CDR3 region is CASSPHPGMDSTNTEAFF. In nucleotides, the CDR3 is TGTGCCAGCAGCCCACACCCGGGAATGGACAGTACGAACACTGAAGCTTTCTTT.